What follows are 24 T cell receptor beta chains derived from one specimen sequenced in a study of CXCR3-negative and CXCR3-positive naive CD8 T cells. cDNA libraries for TRB were generated by 5' RACE incorporating UMI labels. TCRdb derives one entry per CDR3 protein from the 5' RACE reads, leaving out DNA. The sample data list some 150,000 distinct CDR3 sequences. Findings of the study overall: Comparison of naive cells showed more hydrophobic TRB CDR3s in CXCR3-positive than in CXCR3-negative naive cells.

The antigens of these receptors remain unknown. The sequenced material came from naive CXCR3+ CD8+ T cells from blood. Specified subset: CD45RO-CCR7+CD27+CD95- naive CD8+ T cells expressing CXCR3 (TNR3+). The receptors derive from a human donor in good health. Some clones in this sample may be carry-over from other donors' samples.

V gene TRBV5-6 combines with J gene TRBJ1-2; TCRdb returns TRBD1, unconfirmable since there is no DNA. This CDR3 contains 15 residues. Germline V lookup: CDR1 SGHDT, CDR2 YYEEEE. The CDR3 sequence: CASSGWDSANYGYTF. The variable domain in full, with the rest retrieved from reference TRBV5-6 and TRBJ1-2, is DAGVTQSPTHLIKTRGQQVTLRCSPKSGHDTVSWYQQALGQGPQFIFQYYEEEERQRGNFPDRFSGHQFPNYSSELNVNALLLGDSALYLCASSGWDSANYGYTFGSGTRLTVV.

The chain uses TRBV7-9 and TRBJ2-3. This CDR3 has 13 residues. Germline loops: CDR1 SEHNR, CDR2 FQNEAQ (reference sequence). CDR3: CASSLKSTDTQYF.

J is TRBJ2-7 and V is TRBV20-1; the D gene TCRdb calls, TRBD1, cannot be checked with no DNA. The germline CDR1 and CDR2 sequences are DFQATT and SNEGSKA (reference sequence). The CDR3 has 15 amino acids. The CDR3 loop is CSAKPGRGNSYEQYF.

V is TRBV6-6 and J is TRBJ2-7; absent DNA, TCRdb's TRBD1 call cannot be checked. This CDR3 contains 14 residues. The germline V gene encodes CDR1 MNHNY and CDR2 SVGAGI (reference sequence). The CDR3 loop reads CASSGTGASYEQYF.

V gene TRBV7-7 combines with J gene TRBJ2-7; TCRdb's D call, TRBD1, is unchecked because there is no DNA. The CDR3 totals 13 residues. The germline V gene encodes CDR1 SSHAT and CDR2 FNYEAQ (reference sequence). This CDR3 is CASSLEAGTEQYF. The variable domain in full, completed from reference TRBV7-7 and TRBJ2-7, reads GAGVSQSPRYKVTKRGQDVTLRCDPISSHATLYWYQQALGQGPEFLTYFNYEAQPDKSGLPSDRFSAERPEGSISTLTIQRTEQRDSAMYRCASSLEAGTEQYFGPGTRLTVT.

The chain combines TRBV6-5 with TRBJ2-7. CDR3 length: 14 residues. From germline, CDR1 is MNHEY and CDR2 SVGAGI. CDR3 region: CASSYRTNSYEQYF.

The V gene is TRBV15, the J gene TRBJ1-3; TCRdb reports TRBD1, a call that lacks DNA to check it against. Germline V lookup: CDR1 LNHNV, CDR2 YYDKDF (reference sequence). The CDR3 consists of 14 residues. The CDR3 loop reads CATEPGGPGNTIYF.

The rearrangement joins TRBV15 to TRBJ1-1; with no DNA, the TCRdb D assignment of TRBD1 cannot be verified. CDR1 and CDR2 from the germline V gene are LNHNV and YYDKDF (reference sequence). The CDR3 sequence is 14 residues long. CDR3 protein: CATTPTGGGSEAFF.

The rearrangement joins TRBV30 to TRBJ1-1; the D gene TCRdb calls, TRBD1, cannot be checked with no DNA. Germline V lookup: CDR1 GTSNPN, CDR2 SVGIG (reference sequence). The CDR3 length is 13 residues. The CDR3 loop is CAWSHWGPTEAFF.

The chain joins TRBV7-9 to TRBJ1-6. Germline CDR1 and CDR2: SEHNR and FQNEAQ (reference sequence). The CDR3 is made up of 14 amino acids. This chain's CDR3 is CASSLGGGSSPLHF. The full variable domain, with the rest looked up from reference TRBV7-9 and TRBJ1-6, is DTGVSQNPRHKITKRGQNVTFRCDPISEHNRLYWYRQTLGQGPEFLTYFQNEAQLEKSRLLSDRFSAERPKGSFSTLEIQRTEQGDSAMYLCASSLGGGSSPLHFGNGTRLTVT.

The rearrangement uses TRBV10-1 and TRBJ2-7; TCRdb outputs TRBD1, but without DNA this stays unchecked. This CDR3 spans 20 amino acids. Germline CDR1 and CDR2: WNHNN and SYGVQD (reference sequence). CDR3: CASSDRPTGGNSYWSYEQYF.

CDR3 sequence: CASSQARFTEAFF. The chain couples TRBV3-1 to TRBJ1-1. This CDR3 contains 13 residues. Germline-derived CDR1 and CDR2 are LGHDT and YNNKEL (reference sequence).

The V gene is TRBV5-1, the J gene TRBJ1-4. The CDR3 loop spans 17 amino acids. Per germline, CDR1 SGHRS and CDR2 YFSETQ. CDR3 protein: CASSYSARTLNNEKLFF.

The gene calls are TRBV27 and TRBJ1-5; TCRdb outputs TRBD1, but without DNA this stays unchecked. The length of the CDR3 is 18 residues. Germline lookup yields CDR1 MNHEY and CDR2 SMNVEV (reference sequence). CDR3 sequence: CASSLHAPRTVGNQPQHF.

The V call is TRBV19, the J call TRBJ1-5; the D call of TRBD1 rests on TCRdb alone, since no DNA is present to check it. This CDR3 spans 17 amino acids. Germline CDR1 and CDR2: LNHDA and SQIVND (reference sequence). This chain's CDR3 is CASSNWDREYSNQPQHF.

The V call is TRBV29-1, the J call TRBJ1-1. The CDR3 contains 13 residues. Germline V lookup: CDR1 SQVTM, CDR2 ANQGSEA. CDR3 sequence: CSLKLGLRAEAFF.

The chain is built from TRBV6-2 or TRBV6-3 and TRBJ2-7. Germline loops: CDR1 MNHEY, CDR2 SVGEGT. There are 14 residues in the CDR3. This chain's CDR3 is CASSYSVLAYEQDF.

The V gene is TRBV28, the J gene TRBJ1-2; as DNA is missing, the TRBD1 call by TCRdb cannot be tested. Per the germline V gene, CDR1 is MDHEN and CDR2 is SYDVKM. This CDR3 spans 14 amino acids. CDR3: CASSFSTGKHGYTF.

This rearrangement joins TRBV12-3 or TRBV12-4 to TRBJ1-2; there is no DNA to check the TCRdb D call of TRBD1. This CDR3 region has 14 residues. CDR3 sequence: CASSLAAGSNGYTF.

The chain combines TRBV7-3 with TRBJ2-2. The CDR3 loop spans 13 amino acids. Per the germline V gene, CDR1 is SGHTA and CDR2 is FQGTGA. The CDR3 sequence is CASSFGVTGELFF.

The rearrangement uses TRBV4-2 and TRBJ2-7; TCRdb calls TRBD1, which cannot be checked without DNA. CDR3 length equals 14 residues. CDR1 is LGHNA and CDR2 is YNFKEQ in the germline V gene. CDR3 in amino acids: CASSPDRGFYEQYF.

The CDR3 sequence: CASSLDTDFTYNEQFF. This chain joins TRBV11-2 and TRBJ2-1. Per germline, CDR1 SGHAT and CDR2 FQNNGV. There are 16 residues in the CDR3.

This chain links TRBV7-2 with TRBJ2-1; checking the TCRdb D call of TRBD1 is not possible without DNA. The CDR3 is 14 amino acids. Germline V gene lookup returns CDR1 SGHTA and CDR2 FQGNSA. This CDR3 reads CASSLAGGTDEQFF.

The CDR3: CAIGAGTDIQYF. The rearrangement uses TRBV10-3 and TRBJ2-4; TCRdb designates TRBD1, a call that cannot be tested without DNA. This CDR3 contains 12 residues. Germline CDR1 ENHRY, CDR2 SYGVKD.